Shown below are 29 T cell receptor beta chains from a single sample sequenced in a study of breast tumors, draining lymph nodes, adjacent tissues. Each CDR3 protein is one row after TCRdb ran MiXCR on the multiplex PCR reads. In the table there are fewer than 150,000 distinct CDR3 sequences, approximately 21% of which are singletons. Breast cancer patients provided tissue from their axillary draining lymph nodes. The sample consisted of axillary lymph node tissue. The receptors derive from a female donor with breast cancer. Some clones in this sample may be carry-over from other donors' samples.

On this clonotype itself: Just one base apart from a much larger clone, this may be a read error. The chain links TRBV5-1 to TRBJ2-6; a possible D gene is TRBD1 (5 bases). The length of the CDR3 is 15 residues. Germline-derived CDR1 and CDR2 are SGHRS and YFSETQ. The CDR3 coding sequence is TGCGCCAGCAGCTTGAGTATCTCTGGGGCCAACGTCCCGACTTTC. Amino acid sequence: CASSLSISGANVPTF.

The chain employs TRBV28 and TRBJ1-2; D gene uncertain. In germline, CDR1 is MDHEN, CDR2 SYDVKM. This CDR3 comprises 12 residues. V was pared by 5 bases and J by 7 bases, with 11 bases between. CDR3 DNA sequence: TGTGCCAGCAGTGAAACAGAGGGTGGCTACACCTTC. As protein: CASSETEGGYTF.

This clonotype was counted many times. This chain connects TRBV5-1 to TRBJ2-7; no clear D. CDR1 is SGHRS, CDR2 YFSETQ, per germline. V gave up 0 bases and J gave up 2 bases, with 6 bases separating them. The CDR3 extends over 13 amino acids. The CDR3 coding sequence is TGCGCCAGCAGCTTGGGGAGCACCTACGAGCAGTACTTC. This codes for CASSLGSTYEQYF.

Details on this clonotype: A read error is possible here, since a much larger clone lies one base away. The conserved phenylalanine or tryptophan normally closing the CDR3 is absent here, so this likely arose from a read error. The rearrangement links TRBV12-3 or TRBV12-4 to TRBJ2-5, with no clear D. CDR3 length: 13 amino acids. Trimming removed 6 bases at V and 5 bases at J, with 13 bases between. CDR3 in amino acids: CASRQLGLETQYL. The CDR3 coding sequence is TGTGCCAGCAGACAGCTAGGTTTGGAGACCCAGTACCTC.

This clonotype was seen at least ten times. V gene TRBV6-5 combines with J gene TRBJ1-3, with D perhaps matching TRBD1 (6 bases). Looked up from germline, CDR1 is MNHEY and CDR2 is SVGAGI. The CDR3 covers 14 residues. V shed 6 bases and J shed 0 bases, with 9 bases lying between them. CDR3 DNA: TGTGCCAGCAGAGACAGGTACTCTGGAAACACCATATATTTT. Protein sequence: CASRDRYSGNTIYF.

Worth noting for this clonotype: This may stem from a read error, because a much larger clone lies one nucleotide away. The genes are TRBV6-1 and TRBJ1-2; no reliable D call. CDR1 and CDR2 (germline): MNHNS, SASEGT. The CDR3 spans 13 residues. With 6 bases removed from V and 6 bases from J, the gap between germline ends came to 14 bases. CDR3 in amino acids: CASRLHPNHGYTF. The CDR3 DNA reads as TGTGCCAGCAGACTGCACCCGAACCATGGCTACACCTTC.

This clonotype has ten or more counts. The chain carries TRBV7-9 and TRBJ2-7; 7 positions agree with TRBD2. The CDR3 runs to 13 residues. Germline V gene data show CDR1 as SEHNR and CDR2 as FQNEAQ (reference sequence). V lost 5 bases and J lost 4; bases outside the gene matches: 5. The CDR3 DNA follows: TGTGCCAGCAGCCCACGGGGGGAATACGAGCAGTACTTC. Translation: CASSPRGEYEQYF.

This clonotype was seen once. V usage is TRBV7-9 and J usage is TRBJ2-1; D gene uncertain. The length of the CDR3 is 14 residues. V was shortened by 4 bases and J by 0 bases, with 7 bases between the two germline ends. Germline V gene sequence: CDR1 SEHNR, CDR2 FQNEAQ (reference sequence). The CDR3 here is CASSSEFSYNEQFF. DNA of the CDR3: TGTGCCAGCAGCTCCGAGTTCTCCTACAATGAGCAGTTCTTC.

With regard to this clonotype: This could be a read error, since a much larger clone is one nucleotide away. CDR3 sequence: CASGLTGGFYEQYF. In nucleotides, the CDR3 is TGCGCCAGCGGCTTAACAGGGGGGTTCTACGAGCAGTACTTC. The chain recombines TRBV5-1 with TRBJ2-7, with 8 bases fitting TRBD1. Germline CDR1 and CDR2: SGHRS and YFSETQ. The CDR3 runs to 14 residues.

With respect to this clonotype: This sequence may be a read error, since a much larger clone differs from it by one base. This likely comes from a read error, as the CDR3 has no conserved phenylalanine or tryptophan at its end. The rearrangement links TRBV4-1 to TRBJ2-7; D is undetermined. From germline, CDR1 is MGHRA and CDR2 YSYEKL. V was shortened by 4 bases and J by 0 bases, with 13 bases between the two germline ends. This CDR3 is built from 15 residues. The CDR3 DNA sequence: TGCGCCAGCAGCCCCCCGGGTTCTCACTCCTACGAGCAGTACCTC. Translation: CASSPPGSHSYEQYL.

This clonotype was recorded a few times. A much larger clone sits a single nucleotide away, making a read error possible. V and J are TRBV5-1 and TRBJ2-3; D is unclear. V lost 0 bases, J lost 0 bases, and 11 bases lay in between. In germline, CDR1 is SGHRS, CDR2 YFSETQ. This CDR3 is built from 16 residues. The CDR3 spells CASSLEAHTSTDTQYF. In DNA form, the CDR3 reads TGCGCCAGCAGCTTGGAGGCTCACACTAGCACAGATACGCAGTATTTT.

This sequence joins TRBV24-1 and TRBJ1-1; D might be TRBD1 (5 bases). This CDR3 has 12 amino acids. Germline V gene data show CDR1 as KGHDR and CDR2 as SFDVKD. V lost 5 bases, J lost 11 bases, and 14 bases lay in between. CDR3: CATSGAQGRAFF. In nucleotides, the CDR3 is TGTGCCACCAGTGGCGCCCAGGGTAGGGCTTTCTTT.

This clonotype came up many times. The chain is built from TRBV29-1 and TRBJ1-2; possibly TRBD1 for D (5 bases). The CDR3 is 11 amino acids. The V gene lost 7 bases and the J gene lost 7 bases, with 13 bases spanning the gap. Germline V gives CDR1 SQVTM, CDR2 ANQGSEA. CDR3 bases: TGCAGCGGAGATCCCGGGGGTGGCTACACCTTC. It is translated as CSGDPGGGYTF.

This clonotype was counted at least ten times. The gene calls are TRBV9 and TRBJ2-1, with TRBD2 as a possible D gene (6 bases). Germline V gives CDR1 SGDLS, CDR2 YYNGEE. V was trimmed by 0 bases and J by 7 bases, leaving 14 bases between them. The CDR3 is 15 amino acids. CDR3 DNA sequence: TGTGCCAGCAGCGTAGAAGGAGGGGAATGGAATGAGCAGTTCTTC. It yields the protein CASSVEGGEWNEQFF.

This clonotype was counted many times. The genes are TRBV7-6 and TRBJ2-1; a weak D match, TRBD2 (5 bases). Trimming shortened V by 0 bases and J by 2 bases, and 14 bases separated the two germline ends. Germline CDR1 is SGHVS and CDR2 is FNYEAQ. This CDR3 has 17 amino acids. CDR3 sequence: CASSLAREHFTYNEQFF. In DNA, the CDR3 is TGTGCCAGCAGCTTAGCGAGGGAGCACTTTACCTACAATGAGCAGTTCTTC.

The V gene is TRBV5-1, the J gene TRBJ1-2, with D uncertain. CDR1 and CDR2 (germline): SGHRS, YFSETQ. This CDR3 has 13 amino acids. Trimming stripped 2 bases from V and 3 bases from J, with 8 bases between. For the CDR3, the DNA is TGCGCCAGCAGCTTTAATCCCGACTATGGCTACACCTTC. It yields the protein CASSFNPDYGYTF.

This clonotype has at least ten counts. The chain recombines TRBV15 with TRBJ1-2; D possibly corresponds to TRBD1 (6 bases). Looked up from germline, CDR1 is LNHNV and CDR2 is YYDKDF (reference sequence). This CDR3 contains 15 residues. V lost 1 base, J lost 4 bases, and 13 bases lay in between. The CDR3 loop reads CATSRGRGATYGYTF. The CDR3 DNA is TGTGCCACCAGCAGAGGACGGGGGGCGACCTATGGCTACACCTTC.

There are many counts of this clonotype. The V call is TRBV7-8, the J call TRBJ1-6, with 8 bases matching TRBD1. Unmatched junction bases numbered 9, after V lost 5 bases and J lost 6 bases. Germline V CDR1 and CDR2: SGHVS, FQNEAQ. The CDR3 is 16 residues long. The CDR3 loop reads CASSATDRAVNSPLHF. In DNA form, the CDR3 reads TGTGCCAGCAGCGCCACGGACAGGGCAGTTAATTCACCCCTCCACTTT.

This clonotype was seen ten or more times. The chain links TRBV7-3 to TRBJ2-3, with TRBD2 matching 7 bases. This CDR3 is built from 16 residues. The J segment lost 3 bases and the V segment lost 4 bases, leaving 10 bases of the junction unmatched. Germline values: CDR1 SGHTA, CDR2 FQGTGA. The CDR3 DNA sequence: TGTGCCAGCAGCTCGGGGGGTAGTAGGGTTACAGATACGCAGTATTTT. It specifies CASSSGGSRVTDTQYF.

This clonotype occurred many times. The J gene is TRBJ2-5, the V gene TRBV3-1; 13 nucleotides agree with TRBD2. Looked up from germline, CDR1 is LGHDT and CDR2 is YNNKEL (reference sequence). This CDR3 has 15 amino acids. The junction had 5 bases not matched to a gene; V was cut back by 5 bases and J by 5 bases. CDR3 bases: TGTGCCAGCAGCTACGCGACTAGCGGGAGGGAGACCCAGTACTTC. Protein sequence: CASSYATSGRETQYF.

This clonotype was picked up many times. The CDR3 sequence: CASSYSRVGNEQFF. CDR3 nucleotide sequence: TGTGCCAGCAGTTACTCGAGGGTCGGGAATGAGCAGTTCTTC. The V call is TRBV6-5, the J call TRBJ2-1; D might be TRBD2 (5 bases). Germline V gives CDR1 MNHEY, CDR2 SVGAGI. The CDR3 runs to 14 residues. The V and J ends lost 0 bases and 7 bases respectively, with 10 bases between them.

This clonotype has a count of ten or more. The chain carries TRBV19 and TRBJ2-5; D is perhaps TRBD1 (6 bases). This CDR3 comprises 17 residues. The germline V gene has CDR1 LNHDA and CDR2 SQIVND (reference sequence). Trimming pared 0 bases from V and 5 bases from J, leaving 19 bases between. CDR3 residues: CASSIDKLPLGAETQYF. For the CDR3, the DNA is TGTGCCAGTAGTATAGATAAGCTTCCGCTGGGGGCCGAGACCCAGTACTTC.

This clonotype was observed at least ten times. The chain carries TRBV19 and TRBJ2-1; 11 bases map to TRBD2. After removal of 4 bases from V and 9 bases from J, the junction contained 8 bases not matched to a gene. The CDR3 extends over 15 amino acids. CDR1 is LNHDA and CDR2 is SQIVND in the germline V gene (reference sequence). CDR3 protein: CASSTIAGGQSEQFF. The CDR3 DNA is TGTGCCAGTAGTACAATAGCGGGAGGGCAGAGTGAGCAGTTCTTC.

V usage is TRBV18 and J usage is TRBJ2-1; D possibly uses TRBD1 or TRBD2 (5 bases each). The CDR3 is 14 residues long. V was pared by 3 bases and J by 4 bases, with 10 bases between. Germline-derived CDR1 and CDR2 are KGHSH and LQKENI. CDR3 in DNA: TGTGCCAGCTCACCGGGACCGGGGTACAATGAGCAGTTCTTC. It specifies CASSPGPGYNEQFF.

In this sample, this clonotype turned up a few times. V gene TRBV2 combines with J gene TRBJ1-5; D is uncertain. The CDR3 spans 17 residues. Trimming cost V 6 bases and J 1 base, with 19 bases left between them. Looked up from germline, CDR1 is SNHLY and CDR2 is FYNNEI. CDR3 amino acids: CASRGLSGGVSNQPQHF. The DNA of the CDR3 is TGTGCCAGCAGAGGCTTAAGTGGTGGGGTAAGCAATCAGCCCCAGCATTTT.

As for this clonotype: With a much larger clone just one base away, this may be a read error. This chain connects TRBV4-1 to TRBJ1-3, with D unclear. The V gene's germline CDR1 is MGHRA and CDR2 YSYEKL. The CDR3 covers 16 residues. The chain's CDR3 is CASSQEGRWAGNTICF. The CDR3 nucleotides are TGCGCCAGCAGCCAAGAGGGCAGGTGGGCTGGAAACACCATATGTTTT.

This clonotype was seen a handful of times. A clone one base away is much larger, so this may be a read error. The gene calls are TRBV7-9 and TRBJ2-5, with TRBD2 matching 7 bases. This CDR3 spans 14 amino acids. Germline loops: CDR1 SEHNR, CDR2 FQNEAQ (reference sequence). The CDR3 sequence: CASSLDVGGETQCF. The CDR3 coding sequence is TGTGCCAGCAGCTTGGATGTGGGGGGGGAGACCCAGTGCTTC.

In the case of this clonotype: Because the CDR3 is missing its conserved closing phenylalanine or tryptophan, this is likely a read error. The rearrangement links TRBV18 to TRBJ1-5; D is unclear. The CDR3 is 12 amino acids. V shed 3 bases and J shed 5 bases, with 5 bases lying between them. CDR1 is KGHSH and CDR2 is LQKENI in the germline V gene. CDR3 nucleotides: TGTGCCAGCTCACCTAGTGATCAGCCCCAGCATCTT. This sequence encodes CASSPSDQPQHL.

On this clonotype: A much larger clone sits a single nucleotide away, making a read error possible. The V call is TRBV3-1, the J call TRBJ2-7; D possibly corresponds to TRBD2 (5 bases). Germline V CDR1 and CDR2: LGHDT, YNNKEL (reference sequence). This CDR3 is 14 amino acids long. The CDR3 loop is CTSSPRDQAYEQYF. CDR3 in DNA: TGTACCAGCAGCCCCCGGGATCAAGCCTACGAGCAGTACTTC.